This is a list of T cell receptor beta chains from one sample in a study of OX40 agonist ivuxolimab in advanced cancers. Profiled with immunoSEQ multiplex PCR; TCRdb holds only in-frame clones, not every one. The sample gives approximately 40,000 clones, around 83% of which show up once; roughly 19% is in the top ten. This specimen consisted of CD4+ or CD8+ T cells sorted from blood, obtained in a trial of the OX40 agonist ivuxolimab. These TCRs come from an adult with an advanced solid tumor such as melanoma, head and neck, liver or kidney cancer. Each CDR3 is given with its conserved first and last residue. The D gene is left open where the match is weak. Clone size appears in some rows only: once, few, many, or a class for an expanded clone.

d_call: -
clone_size: -
v_call: TRBV5-4
j_call: TRBJ2-7
cdr3_length: 17
cdr3_aa: CASSLDSASYFTYEQYF
cdr3_nt: TGTGCCAGCAGCTTGGATTCCGCGTCCTATTTCACCTACGAGCAGTACTTC

d_call: TRBD1
clone_size: -
v_call: TRBV7-2
j_call: TRBJ1-2
cdr3_length: 19
cdr3_aa: CASSEYKYGQGASHYGYTF
cdr3_nt: TGTGCCAGCAGCGAGTATAAGTACGGACAGGGGGCATCTCACTATGGCTACACCTTC

d_call: -
clone_size: few
v_call: TRBV4-1
j_call: TRBJ2-7
cdr3_length: 15
cdr3_aa: CASSQGTGGTYEQYF
cdr3_nt: TGCGCCAGCAGCCAAGGGACGGGGGGCACCTACGAGCAGTACTTC

d_call: -
clone_size: once
v_call: TRBV29-1
j_call: TRBJ2-1
cdr3_length: 17
cdr3_aa: CSAGGHPTLPSYNEQFF
cdr3_nt: TGCAGCGCTGGGGGGCACCCGACTCTTCCCTCCTACAATGAGCAGTTCTTC

d_call: -
clone_size: -
v_call: TRBV19
j_call: TRBJ2-7
cdr3_length: 14
cdr3_aa: CASSTGTPSYEQYF
cdr3_nt: TGTGCCAGTAGTACCGGGACACCTTCCTACGAGCAGTACTTC

d_call: -
clone_size: -
v_call: TRBV19
j_call: TRBJ2-4
cdr3_length: 13
cdr3_aa: CASSIVWGDIQYF
cdr3_nt: TGTGCCAGTAGTATAGTCTGGGGGGACATTCAGTACTTC

d_call: TRBD1
clone_size: -
v_call: TRBV4-1
j_call: TRBJ2-7
cdr3_length: 15
cdr3_aa: CASSPEGQGTGEQYF
cdr3_nt: TGCGCCAGCAGCCCAGAAGGACAGGGCACGGGCGAGCAGTACTTC

d_call: TRBD2
clone_size: -
v_call: TRBV2
j_call: TRBJ2-7
cdr3_length: 12
cdr3_aa: CARGGLADEQYF
cdr3_nt: TGTGCCAGGGGGGGACTAGCAGACGAGCAGTACTTC

d_call: TRBD2
clone_size: -
v_call: TRBV6-4
j_call: TRBJ2-1
cdr3_length: 15
cdr3_aa: CASSESSGGHNEQFF
cdr3_nt: TGTGCCAGCAGTGAATCTAGCGGGGGCCACAATGAGCAGTTCTTC

d_call: -
clone_size: -
v_call: TRBV29-1
j_call: TRBJ2-7
cdr3_length: 12
cdr3_aa: CSVLGGDYEQYF
cdr3_nt: TGCAGCGTTCTTGGAGGGGACTACGAGCAGTACTTC

d_call: TRBD1
clone_size: -
v_call: TRBV25-1
j_call: TRBJ2-7
cdr3_length: 16
cdr3_aa: CASSESDRESVYEQYF
cdr3_nt: TGTGCCAGCAGTGAATCGGACAGGGAATCTGTCTACGAGCAGTACTTC

d_call: -
clone_size: -
v_call: TRBV28
j_call: TRBJ2-1
cdr3_length: 15
cdr3_aa: CASSTTGSSYNEQFF
cdr3_nt: TGTGCCAGCAGTACTACAGGTTCCTCCTACAATGAGCAGTTCTTC

d_call: -
clone_size: -
v_call: TRBV14
j_call: TRBJ1-4
cdr3_length: 15
cdr3_aa: CASSPLRRPGEKLFF
cdr3_nt: TGTGCCAGCAGCCCATTGAGGAGGCCAGGTGAAAAACTGTTTTTT

d_call: -
clone_size: -
v_call: TRBV5-8
j_call: TRBJ2-7
cdr3_length: 15
cdr3_aa: CASSFLGGSSYEQYF
cdr3_nt: TGTGCCAGCAGCTTTCTTGGGGGGAGCTCCTACGAGCAGTACTTC

d_call: -
clone_size: once
v_call: TRBV28
j_call: TRBJ2-2
cdr3_length: 16
cdr3_aa: CASRRGGLANTGELFF
cdr3_nt: TGTGCCAGCAGGAGGGGGGGGCTAGCGAACACCGGGGAGCTGTTTTTT

d_call: TRBD2
clone_size: once
v_call: TRBV29-1
j_call: TRBJ2-1
cdr3_length: 18
cdr3_aa: CSVELSPTSGSVYNEQFF
cdr3_nt: TGCAGCGTTGAACTCTCCCCGACTAGCGGGAGTGTCTACAATGAGCAGTTCTTC

d_call: TRBD1
clone_size: -
v_call: TRBV7-9
j_call: TRBJ1-4
cdr3_length: 17
cdr3_aa: CASSSSGTDGANEKLFF
cdr3_nt: TGTGCCAGCAGCTCTTCCGGGACAGATGGAGCTAATGAAAAACTGTTTTTT

d_call: -
clone_size: -
v_call: TRBV19
j_call: TRBJ1-5
cdr3_length: 14
cdr3_aa: CASDFGQNNQPQHF
cdr3_nt: TGTGCCAGTGACTTCGGACAGAACAATCAGCCCCAGCATTTT

d_call: -
clone_size: -
v_call: TRBV4-1
j_call: TRBJ2-3
cdr3_length: 15
cdr3_aa: CASSQGVATTDTQYF
cdr3_nt: TGCGCCAGCAGCCAAGGGGTAGCGACCACAGATACGCAGTATTTT

d_call: TRBD1
clone_size: -
v_call: TRBV18
j_call: TRBJ1-4
cdr3_length: 18
cdr3_aa: CASSPAGQGGILALSTRF
cdr3_nt: TGTGCCAGCTCACCCGCGGGACAGGGCGGAATTTTGGCGCTTAGTACCCGTTTT